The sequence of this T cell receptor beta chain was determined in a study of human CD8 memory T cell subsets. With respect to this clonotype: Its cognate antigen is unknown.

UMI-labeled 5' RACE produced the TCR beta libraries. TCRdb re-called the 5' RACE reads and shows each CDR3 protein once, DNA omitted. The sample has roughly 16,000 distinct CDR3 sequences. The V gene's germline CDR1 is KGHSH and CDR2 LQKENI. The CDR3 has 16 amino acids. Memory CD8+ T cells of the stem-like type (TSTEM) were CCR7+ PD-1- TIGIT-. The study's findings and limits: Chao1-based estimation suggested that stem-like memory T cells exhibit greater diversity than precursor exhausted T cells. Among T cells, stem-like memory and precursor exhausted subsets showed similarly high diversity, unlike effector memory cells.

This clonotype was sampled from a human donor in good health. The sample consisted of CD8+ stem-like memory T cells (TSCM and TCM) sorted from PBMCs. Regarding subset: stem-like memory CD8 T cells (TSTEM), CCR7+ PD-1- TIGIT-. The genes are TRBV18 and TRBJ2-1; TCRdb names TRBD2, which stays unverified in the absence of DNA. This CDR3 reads CASSPPGLAGGSEQFF.